The 28 T cell receptor beta chains below were found in one sample sequenced in a study of spatial heterogeneity in lung cancer. A single record per CDR3 protein comes from TCRdb applying MiXCR to the 5' RACE reads. The table has roughly 9,800 distinct CDR3 sequences, 6.1% seen once. As to time point: sample taken at primary tumor resection. The sequenced sample was normal lung tissue next to the tumor, obtained at surgery. These receptor sequences come from a male donor with early-stage non-small cell lung cancer.

This clonotype was found a few times. The chain recombines TRBV7-9 with TRBJ1-1; no firm D call. From germline, CDR1 is SEHNR and CDR2 FQNEAQ (reference sequence). There are 14 residues in the CDR3. V lost 3 bases to trimming and J lost 1 base, with 9 bases between them. The CDR3 reads CASSFSPANTEAFF. CDR3 DNA: TGTGCCAGCAGCTTCTCACCGGCGAACACTGAAGCTTTCTTT.

This CDR3 is CSVVAENTGELFF. CDR3 coding DNA: TGCAGCGTTGTGGCCGAGAACACCGGGGAGCTGTTTTTT. V gene TRBV29-1 combines with J gene TRBJ2-2; D remains ambiguous. Germline-derived CDR1 and CDR2 are SQVTM and ANQGSEA. The CDR3 spans 13 residues. V lost 4 bases to trimming and J lost 1 base, with 7 bases between them.

Sample share makes this clonotype medium-sized (0.01 to 0.1%). The chain is built from TRBV7-2 and TRBJ2-3, with D uncertain. CDR1 and CDR2 (germline): SGHTA, FQGNSA. The CDR3 has 14 residues. V shed 6 bases and J shed 0 bases, with 10 bases lying between them. The CDR3 spells CASSQTTSTDTQYF. The CDR3 DNA is TGTGCCAGCAGTCAGACGACTAGCACAGATACGCAGTATTTT.

This clonotype was picked up many times. The J gene is TRBJ2-5, the V gene TRBV28, with a tentative D call TRBD1 (6 bases). This CDR3 has 13 residues. Germline CDR1 is MDHEN and CDR2 is SYDVKM. Trimming shortened V by 3 bases and J by 4 bases, and 9 bases separated the two germline ends. The CDR3 DNA reads as TGTGCCAGCAGTTTGCGCAGGGGAGAGACCCAGTACTTC. It encodes CASSLRRGETQYF.

The chain is built from TRBV7-2 and TRBJ2-3; no clear D gene. The V and J ends lost 1 base and 10 bases respectively, with 6 bases between them. The CDR3 length is 11 residues. The germline V gene encodes CDR1 SGHTA and CDR2 FQGNSA. The CDR3 DNA is TGTGCCAGCAGCTTAGTGGGTGCGCAGTATTTT. Encoded protein: CASSLVGAQYF.

This clonotype was counted many times. The chain has TRBV7-2 and TRBJ2-3; D unclear. V was trimmed by 2 bases and J by 4 bases, leaving 7 bases between them. CDR1 SGHTA and CDR2 FQGNSA come from the germline V gene. The CDR3 has 13 residues. Here the CDR3 DNA reads TGTGCCAGCAGCTTAACTCTGGCAGATACGCAGTATTTT. Its translation is CASSLTLADTQYF.

This clonotype was detected many times. V gene TRBV11-2 combines with J gene TRBJ1-2, with 8 bases matching TRBD1. The germline V gene has CDR1 SGHAT and CDR2 FQNNGV. The CDR3 covers 14 residues. With 4 bases clipped from V and 4 bases from J, the junction kept 5 bases outside the gene matches. The CDR3 DNA sequence: TGTGCCAGCAGCTCAGGACAGGGCTTCTATGGCTACACCTTC. It translates to CASSSGQGFYGYTF. The whole variable domain, remainder taken from reference TRBV11-2 and TRBJ1-2, is EAGVAQSPRYKIIEKRQSVAFWCNPISGHATLYWYQQILGQGPKLLIQFQNNGVVDDSQLPKDRFSAERLKGVDSTLKIQPAKLEDSAVYLCASSSGQGFYGYTFGSGTRLTVV.

This clonotype was observed many times. This chain connects TRBV7-2 to TRBJ2-2; D remains unclear. Looked up from germline, CDR1 is SGHTA and CDR2 is FQGNSA. The CDR3 sequence is 12 residues long. Trimming took 6 bases from V and 6 from J, leaving 8 bases between them. The CDR3 protein is CASSPLAGELFF. CDR3 nucleotides: TGTGCCAGCAGTCCTTTAGCCGGGGAGCTGTTTTTT.

This clonotype appeared many times. The chain joins TRBV12-3 or TRBV12-4 to TRBJ2-7, with 15 nucleotides matching TRBD2. The trim removed 5 bases at V and 7 bases at J, leaving 6 bases unmatched. The CDR3 is made up of 15 amino acids. The CDR3, as DNA: TGTGCCAGCAGTCCTCGGACTAGCGGGAGGGGTGAGCAGTACTTC. This encodes CASSPRTSGRGEQYF.

This clonotype appeared many times. A read error may produce the germline difference seen at one junction end. V gene TRBV5-5 combines with J gene TRBJ2-7; D gene unclear. This CDR3 contains 16 residues. Per the germline V gene, CDR1 is SGHKS and CDR2 is YYEKEE (reference sequence). CDR3 sequence reads: CASSSDSGRLGRREHF. In nucleotides, the CDR3 is TGTGCCAGCAGCTCCGATTCAGGCCGACTGGGTCGGAGAGAGCACTTC.

This clonotype was picked up a small number of times. The genes are TRBV7-9 and TRBJ2-7; D tentatively reads TRBD1 or TRBD2 (6 bases each). Per germline, CDR1 SEHNR and CDR2 FQNEAQ (reference sequence). This CDR3 is 15 amino acids long. Between the trimmed V and J ends, which lost 5 bases and 2 bases, there was a span of 16 bases. As DNA, the CDR3 is TGTGCCAGCAGCCCAATGGGGGGCGGAGCCTACGAGCAGTACTTC. It codes for CASSPMGGGAYEQYF.

This clonotype was counted at least ten times. This chain links TRBV27 with TRBJ2-1, with TRBD2 identical over 8 bases. CDR1 MNHEY and CDR2 SMNVEV come from the germline V gene (reference sequence). The CDR3 consists of 14 residues. The J segment lost 10 bases and the V segment lost 8 bases, leaving 13 bases of the junction unmatched. The CDR3 reads CASYFPGGPGEQFF. The CDR3 DNA is TGTGCCAGCTACTTCCCGGGAGGGCCAGGAGAGCAGTTCTTC.

This clonotype was observed a few times. V and J are TRBV6-5 and TRBJ1-2; maybe TRBD1 (5 bases). The germline gives CDR1 MNHEY, CDR2 SVGAGI. The CDR3 has 12 residues. Trimming took off 5 bases at V and 8 bases at J, with 12 bases between the two ends. The CDR3 nucleotides read TGTGCCAGCAGTCCATCAGGGAGCGGCTACACCTTC. This codes for CASSPSGSGYTF.

This clonotype has at least ten counts. The rearrangement joins TRBV5-1 to TRBJ1-1; D gene ambiguous. The V gene lost 1 base and the J gene lost 1 base, with 17 bases spanning the gap. CDR3 length equals 17 residues. Per the germline V gene, CDR1 is SGHRS and CDR2 is YFSETQ. The CDR3 sequence is CASSLSPHDISNTEAFF. The CDR3 DNA sequence: TGCGCCAGCAGCTTGAGTCCCCATGATATTTCGAACACTGAAGCTTTCTTT.

This clonotype has ten or more counts. The genes are TRBV7-3 and TRBJ2-7; D is unresolved. This CDR3 has 15 residues. The germline V gene encodes CDR1 SGHTA and CDR2 FQGTGA. The V gene lost 5 bases and the J gene lost 2 bases, with 16 bases spanning the gap. CDR3: CASSPSGPIPYEQYF. CDR3 nucleotide sequence: TGTGCCAGCAGCCCCTCGGGTCCCATTCCCTACGAGCAGTACTTC.

This clonotype was observed many times. The CDR3, as DNA: TGTGCCAGCAGTCGAACACAGGGAGGCGGGGCCAACGTCCTGACTTTC. Amino acids: CASSRTQGGGANVLTF. The chain has TRBV27 and TRBJ2-6; D possibly uses TRBD1 or TRBD2 (6 bases each). Trimming removed 5 bases from V and 4 bases from J, with 15 bases in between. The germline CDR1 and CDR2 sequences are MNHEY and SMNVEV (reference sequence). There are 16 residues in the CDR3.

This clonotype was recorded many times. V is TRBV28 and J is TRBJ2-7, with D uncertain. The CDR3 runs to 17 residues. The V end was cut by 3 bases, the J end by 4 bases, with 22 bases between. Germline V lookup: CDR1 MDHEN, CDR2 SYDVKM. The CDR3 here is CASSFGPGQTTAYEQYF. The CDR3 coding sequence is TGTGCCAGCAGTTTTGGGCCCGGGCAGACCACCGCGTACGAGCAGTACTTC.

This clonotype is classed as medium-sized. The J gene is TRBJ2-2, the V gene TRBV20-1; 10 bases fit TRBD2. With V trimmed by 4 bases and J by 4 bases, 3 bases remained unmatched. Germline lookup yields CDR1 DFQATT and CDR2 SNEGSKA (reference sequence). The CDR3 runs to 14 residues. In nucleotides, the CDR3 is TGCAGTGCTACCGTAGCGGGAGGCACCGGGGAGCTGTTTTTT. It is translated as CSATVAGGTGELFF.

This clonotype was seen repeatedly, ten times or more. The chain recombines TRBV4-1 with TRBJ1-5; possible D gene TRBD1, 5 bases. V lost 0 bases and J lost 5, with 11 bases in between. Germline loops: CDR1 MGHRA, CDR2 YSYEKL. The length of the CDR3 is 15 residues. The CDR3 is CASSQEGLRDQPQHF. Written as DNA, the CDR3 is TGCGCCAGCAGCCAAGAGGGACTGCGGGATCAGCCCCAGCATTTT.

For this clonotype: A read error may explain this, as a much larger clone is one base away. V gene TRBV7-2 combines with J gene TRBJ1-2; 12 positions match TRBD1. Germline CDR1 SGHTA, CDR2 FQGNSA. CDR3 length: 19 amino acids. V was pared by 4 bases and J by 2 bases, with 14 bases of the junction left unmatched. The CDR3 DNA follows: TGTGCCAGCAGCTCCACCTCCGGGACAGGGGGCGCCGGAAACTATGGCTACACCTTC. The encoded protein is CASSSTSGTGGAGNYGYTF.

This clonotype was seen many times. The V gene is TRBV2, the J gene TRBJ1-6; 7 bases match TRBD1. J gave up 7 bases and V 3 bases, and 6 bases lay outside the gene matches. The CDR3 extends over 15 amino acids. The germline V gene encodes CDR1 SNHLY and CDR2 FYNNEI. The CDR3 DNA reads as TGTGCCAGCAGTGAGTTGGGGACAGAGAATTCACCCCTCCACTTT. Amino acid sequence: CASSELGTENSPLHF. Full variable domain (remainder filled in from reference TRBV2 and TRBJ1-6): EPEVTQTPSHQVTQMGQEVILRCVPISNHLYFYWYRQILGQKVEFLVSFYNNEISEKSEIFDDQFSVERPDGSNFTLKIRSTKLEDSAMYFCASSELGTENSPLHFGNGTRLTVT.

This clonotype was counted ten times or more. The chain joins TRBV7-6 to TRBJ1-1; D unclear. Trimming pared 0 bases from V and 0 bases from J, leaving 14 bases between. Germline CDR1 is SGHVS and CDR2 is FNYEAQ. The CDR3 extends over 17 amino acids. In nucleotides, the CDR3 is TGTGCCAGCAGCTTAGCGATCTGGGGTAACGTGAACACTGAAGCTTTCTTT. Amino acid sequence: CASSLAIWGNVNTEAFF.

Concerning this clonotype: With a much larger clone just one base away, this may be a read error. The V and J genes are TRBV29-1 and TRBJ2-2, with D maybe TRBD2 (5 bases). Germline CDR1 reads SQVTM; CDR2 reads ANQGSEA. The CDR3 has 12 residues. The CDR3 DNA reads TGCAGCGCTACCGGAGAGACCGGGGAGCTGGTTTTT. Translating it yields CSATGETGELVF.

In its sample, this clonotype ranks as medium-sized. V gene TRBV11-2 combines with J gene TRBJ1-4; 8 bases map to TRBD1. The CDR3 sequence is 14 residues long. V shed 6 bases, J shed 7 bases, and the junction held 7 bases outside the gene matches. Germline V gene data show CDR1 as SGHAT and CDR2 as FQNNGV. CDR3 nucleotides: TGTGCCAGCAGTCGGATCGGACAGGGTGAAAAACTGTTTTTT. Protein: CASSRIGQGEKLFF.

This clonotype was recorded many times. The CDR3 loop reads CSANNLLGLLRTDTQYF. In DNA, the CDR3 is TGCAGTGCTAATAACCTCTTGGGGTTACTCCGCACAGATACGCAGTATTTT. The chain links TRBV20-1 to TRBJ2-3; D gene unclear. Between the trimmed V and J ends, which lost 4 bases and 1 base, there was a span of 21 bases. The CDR3 covers 17 residues. Germline-derived CDR1 and CDR2 are DFQATT and SNEGSKA (reference sequence).

This clonotype has a count of ten or more. The chain links TRBV29-1 to TRBJ2-7, with 10 bases identical to TRBD1. CDR3 length: 14 residues. J gave up 3 bases and V 6 bases, and 8 bases lay outside the gene matches. The germline V gene has CDR1 SQVTM and CDR2 ANQGSEA. The CDR3 region has the DNA TGCAGCGTGGCTCCGGGACAGGGGCACTACGAGCAGTACTTC. It encodes CSVAPGQGHYEQYF.

This clonotype was observed many times. The chain uses TRBV23-1 and TRBJ2-7; TRBD2 agrees at 9 bases. TRBV23-1 is identified as an open reading frame with a role that is uncertain. The V and J ends lost 0 bases and 2 bases, in that order; junction bases with no gene match: 8. The CDR3 contains 17 residues. CDR3 sequence (DNA): TGCGCCAGCAGTCAATCGCCTAGCGGGGAGATACCCTACGAGCAGTACTTC. Its translation is CASSQSPSGEIPYEQYF.

This clonotype was picked up many times. The chain links TRBV29-1 to TRBJ1-2; tentative D call: TRBD1 (5 bases). The germline V gene has CDR1 SQVTM and CDR2 ANQGSEA. The CDR3 covers 13 residues. The V and J ends lost 3 bases and 6 bases respectively, with 14 bases between them. This chain's CDR3 is CSVDGGKVDGYTF. The CDR3 DNA follows: TGCAGCGTTGACGGGGGTAAGGTTGATGGCTACACCTTC.